This T cell receptor beta chain was retrieved from a study of human T cells and chemical hapten exposure (dated by TCRdb to about 2021). Context from the whole study: For sensitization, 2% DPC in acetone was applied to an approximately 2 cm by approximately 2 cm area of upper inner arm skin. Throughout the roughly 23-week study period, patients were also given weekly therapeutic DPC doses on the scalp. Patch testing was performed on the upper back with Finn chambers containing 0.01% DPC, and the patch tests were scored after 6 days according to International Contact Dermatitis Research Group standards. Most of the patients in the cohort were female, and the cohort covered alopecia areata with under or over 50% scalp involvement, alopecia totalis and alopecia universalis. Libraries were combined into a pool for sequencing, and differences in TCR yield between samples came mainly from small differences in library volumes within the pool. In alopecia patients, the study followed how the peripheral blood TCR repertoire changed in vivo over primary and secondary sensitization to diphenylcyclopropenone (DPC), a hapten. Patient blood was sampled pre-sensitization (week 0) and at 2, 6 and about 24 weeks after DPC sensitization. For TCR sequencing, blood came from 25 to 35 alopecia patients at anywhere from one to four time points (pre-sensitization, 2, 6 and 24 weeks).

This clonotype was observed a few times. It has no known antigen specificity. Within one base of it there is no much larger clone, and no base qualities were kept. According to the study, the label for this sample's time point signals: pre-sensitization, week 0. The treatment or condition label for this specimen denotes: therapeutic diphenylcyclopropenone sensitization with weekly scalp DPC. At every patch-test visit, the blood draw took place before the patch test was put on. Patients were eligible if aged 18 to 70, diagnosed with alopecia and judged suitable for DPC therapy, and pregnant patients were excluded. Total RNA was extracted from unfractionated whole blood that had been collected in Tempus Blood RNA tubes. Counted from cysteine to phenylalanine, this CDR3 has 18 amino acids. Only the CDR3 portion is preserved as DNA: 54 bases, with reading frame beginning at the first base. The germline V gene gives CDR1 as SGHVS and CDR2 as FQNEAQ. Germline trimming: 4 bases from V, 4 bases from J; junction bases outside gene matches: 8.

The library was prepared using RACE. Sequencing was performed on a NextSeq 500. During library preparation, unique molecular identifiers were attached to individual cDNA molecules so that TCRs could be counted in a quantitative, reproducible way. From each blood RNA sample, both TCR alpha and TCR beta chains were sequenced. In the authors' own workflow: A median of around 100,000 TCRs per sample was observed, with a range of about 20,000 to 690,600. The Decombinator software suite was used to annotate the V, J and CDR3 of the TCR reads. For the PS versus PT1 abundance plots, all samples were subsampled to the same number of TCRs (28,000). Expanded TCRs were defined as absent before sensitization and observed at least eight times at the 2-week time point. TCRdb's own reprocessing of the public reads used fastp at Q25 and MiXCR and kept productive beta chains. One record per CDR3 amino acid sequence lists the most common genes and DNA. The V and J calls were not made by the authors but by TCRdb's processing. This sample is represented by approximately 320,000 distinct CDR3 sequences; around 5.5% of them were singletons. The ten largest clonotypes hold about 8.2% of the sample.

Overall study outcomes, separate from this receptor: Because every patient had alopecia, a presumed autoimmune disease, the patients' immune response might differ from that of healthy individuals. After repeated subsampling, the strength of the expansion versus patch-test correlation and the threshold at which it became significant changed. Patch test score correlated positively with the number of PT1 expanded TCRs, reaching significance at thresholds 8, 16 and 32 but not at 4. DPC sensitization did not change how many TCRs were above 1 in 1000 frequency, and no evidence was found of alterations in global repertoire structure. Expanded TCRs formed significantly more large CDR3 similarity clusters than pre-sensitization or healthy control sets, consistent with antigen-driven responses.

The clonotype originates from a woman aged 18-29 years with alopecia areata. Some clones in this sample may be carry-over from other donors' samples. The specimen comprised whole blood, sampled in connection with sensitization to the hapten diphenylcyclopropenone (DPC). Rearrangement joined TRBV7-8 to TRBJ2-2, with TRBD2 matching 14 junction bases. The DNA is TGTGCCAGCAGCTCAGGACTAGCGGGGGGTCGTGGCACCGGGGAGCTGTTTTTT. The encoded protein is CASSSGLAGGRGTGELFF.